Sequencing of this T cell receptor (beta chain) was carried out in a study of T cells in Graves' hyperthyroidism and ophthalmopathy. Amplified TCR beta CDR3 regions came from RNA transcripts. The HTBI primer set served for first-round RT-PCR of the TCR CDR3. Each CDR3 protein gets one entry after TCRdb re-called the multiplex PCR reads with MiXCR. The repertoire holds approximately 530,000 distinct CDR3 sequences, with roughly 21% as singletons. From germline, CDR1 is LNHDA and CDR2 SQIVND (reference sequence). CDR3 length: 13 residues. V gave up 3 bases and J gave up 4 bases, with 8 bases separating them.

This TCR came from a man aged 35 to 55 with Graves' ophthalmopathy. The rearrangement links TRBV19 to TRBJ2-3; D possibly corresponds to TRBD2 (6 bases). Material: blood. CDR3 residues: CASSIGTPDTQYF. CDR3 nucleotides: TGTGCCAGTAGTATCGGGACTCCAGATACGCAGTATTTT. Full variable domain (missing parts from reference TRBV19 and TRBJ2-3): DGGITQSPKYLFRKEGQNVTLSCEQNLNHDAMYWYRQDPGQGLRLIYYSQIVNDFQKGDIAEGYSVSREKKESFPLTVTSAQKNPTAFYLCASSIGTPDTQYFGPGTRLTVL.